The clone carrying this T cell receptor (beta chain) was counted a few times. This entry comes from a study of blood T cell repertoires in COVID-19. Study-wide background: Sites in the United States, Italy and Spain provided acute and convalescent COVID-19 samples.

CDR3 size: 15 residues. The V end lost 2 bases, the J end lost 5 bases, and 15 bases lay between the germline ends. Germline-derived CDR1 and CDR2 are MDHEN and SYDVKM. Authors' data handling: Reference gene primers were amplified, and this amplification served to estimate nucleated cell counts. TCRdb keeps only in-frame clones here, not all; method: immunoSEQ multiplex PCR. V and J calls and clone size are given by that table; D and trimming were obtained from the DNA. Altogether around 95,000 clones are present, 70% to 80% being singletons, with the ten largest covering less than 35%. The sample consisted of peripheral blood. This rearrangement joins TRBV28 to TRBJ1-2; D gene unclear. This clonotype was sampled from a man between 65 and 80 years old with active or convalescent COVID-19. CDR3 in amino acids: CASSLTPSPGYGYTF. The DNA of the CDR3 is TGTGCCAGCAGTTTAACCCCCAGCCCGGGATATGGCTACACCTTC.